The subject of this entry is one T cell receptor beta chain. Its matching antigen is unknown. The data originate from a study of shared clonotypes between healthy human individuals. Study context: Each donor's CD8 memory used one plate, CD8 naive two, each CD4 subset three. Overall study findings and caveats: In several donors, around 5% of naive CD4 clonotypes appeared in common. Estimated clonotype richness was generally higher in naive than memory subsets.

Each subset's genomic DNA was split evenly across several immunoSEQ plates. Assay used: immunoSEQ multiplex PCR; TCRdb lists only in-frame clones, some missing. Among around 2.1 million clones, 85% to 95% were seen once, and the ten largest hold more than 1.5%. Only CD45RO-negative cells positively selected for CCR7 counted as naive CD8 cells, so terminally differentiated effector memory CD45RA+ cells were excluded. This TCR was recovered from a man aged 18 to 30 in good health. Some clones in this sample may be carry-over from other donors' samples. The sample taken for sequencing was naive CD8+ T cells from PBMCs.

CDR3 sequence: CASSQKFTGTPLSYEQYF. The CDR3 DNA reads as TGCGCCAGCAGCCAGAAGTTTACAGGGACCCCTTTGAGTTACGAGCAGTACTTC. This chain uses TRBV4-1 with TRBJ2-7; D is possibly TRBD1 (6 bases). Germline loops: CDR1 MGHRA, CDR2 YSYEKL. This CDR3 comprises 18 residues. V shed 3 bases and J shed 4 bases, with 25 bases lying between them.